The text below deals with one T cell receptor beta chain. The data belong to a study of blood T cell repertoires in COVID-19. On the study more broadly: COVID-19 samples from acute and convalescent phases originated in the United States, Italy and Spain. From T cells, B-cell-depleted T cells, or PBMCs came the material, which was cDNA or gDNA.

CDR1 and CDR2 from the germline V gene are GTSNPN and SVGIG (reference sequence). V lost 1 base, J lost 12 bases, and 6 bases stayed unmatched. This CDR3 has 14 residues. Method: immunoSEQ multiplex PCR; TCRdb's copy keeps in-frame clones and lacks some. Of 150,000 to 200,000 clones listed, nearly 80% were seen once; the top ten hold about 26%. V usage is TRBV30 and J usage is TRBJ2-1; 13 positions match TRBD2. This clonotype was obtained from a woman aged 70-85 years with acute or convalescent COVID-19. The specimen sequenced was peripheral blood. The CDR3 loop reads CAWSGGLAGYGQFF. In DNA, the CDR3 is TGTGCCTGGAGTGGGGGACTAGCGGGATATGGGCAGTTCTTC.